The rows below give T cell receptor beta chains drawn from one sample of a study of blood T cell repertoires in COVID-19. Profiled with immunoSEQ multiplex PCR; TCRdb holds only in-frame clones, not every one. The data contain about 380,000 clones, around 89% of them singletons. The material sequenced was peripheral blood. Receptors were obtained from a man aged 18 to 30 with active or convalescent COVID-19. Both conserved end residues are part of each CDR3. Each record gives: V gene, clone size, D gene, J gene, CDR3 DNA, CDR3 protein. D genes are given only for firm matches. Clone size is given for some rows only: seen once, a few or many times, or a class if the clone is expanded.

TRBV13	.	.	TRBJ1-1	TGTGCCAGCAGCTTAGTCAGGACTGAAGCTTTCTTT	CASSLVRTEAFF
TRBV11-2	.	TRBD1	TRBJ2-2	TGTGCCAGCAGTTGGGACAGGGGGACCGGGGAGCTGTTTTTT	CASSWDRGTGELFF
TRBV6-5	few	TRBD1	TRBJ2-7	TGTGCCAGCAAGCTCGGACAGGGGGACTACGAGCAGTACTTC	CASKLGQGDYEQYF
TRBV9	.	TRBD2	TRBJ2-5	TGTGCCAGCAGCGTGGGGAGGTCTAGCGGGAAGGAGACCCAGTACTTC	CASSVGRSSGKETQYF
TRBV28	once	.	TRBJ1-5	TGTGCCAGCAGTTTAAAGCTGATAACCGACAGGAATCAGCCCCAGCATTTT	CASSLKLITDRNQPQHF
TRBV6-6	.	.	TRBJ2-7	TGTGCCAGCACCTCTAGGGGCGCAAACCTAAACTACGAGCAGTACTTC	CASTSRGANLNYEQYF
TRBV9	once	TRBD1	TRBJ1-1	TGTGCCAGCAGCCCGAGGGACAGGGGGGCGTCCACTGAAGCTTTCTTT	CASSPRDRGASTEAFF
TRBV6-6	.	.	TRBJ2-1	TGTGCCAGCAGCGGTCAGGGGAATGAGCAGTTCTTC	CASSGQGNEQFF
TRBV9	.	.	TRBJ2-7	TGTGCCAGCAGCAGAGGGGGGACAGCGTCGAACGAGCAGTACTTC	CASSRGGTASNEQYF
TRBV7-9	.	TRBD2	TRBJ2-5	TGTGCCAGCAGCCGTTACGGGAGCGGGGGGTTCCAAGAGACCCAGTACTTC	CASSRYGSGGFQETQYF
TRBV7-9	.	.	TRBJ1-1	TGTGCCAGCAGCTCATCTTCGGCGGGCTTGACTGAAGCTTTCTTT	CASSSSSAGLTEAFF
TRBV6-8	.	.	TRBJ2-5	TGTGCCAGGAGGGAACCCCAAGAGACCCAGTACTTC	CARREPQETQYF
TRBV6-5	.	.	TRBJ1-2	TGTGCCAGCAGGAAAAAGACCGACTCGGACTATGGCTACACCTTC	CASRKKTDSDYGYTF
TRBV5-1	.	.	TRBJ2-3	TGCGCCAGCAGCCAGTCGGGTTTTTTGACAGGCGGCACAGATACGCAGTATTTT	CASSQSGFLTGGTDTQYF
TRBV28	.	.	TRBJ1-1	TGTGCCACTACAGGGACGAACACTGAAGCTTTCTTT	CATTGTNTEAFF
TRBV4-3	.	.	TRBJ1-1	TGCGCCAGCAGCCAAGTCCAGGGAGGAGGGAACACTGAAGCTTTCTTT	CASSQVQGGGNTEAFF
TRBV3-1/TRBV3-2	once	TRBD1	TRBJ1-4	TGTGCCAGCAAAACAGGGGGCACTAATGAAAAACTGTTTTTT	CASKTGGTNEKLFF
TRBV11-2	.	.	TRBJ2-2	TGTGCCAGCAGCCCTATGGGTAGCCTTAACACCGGGGAGCTGTTTTTT	CASSPMGSLNTGELFF
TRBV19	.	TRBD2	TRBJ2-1	TGTGCCAGTAGCCGCGCCCCGCCTAGCGGGAGTTACAATGAGCAGTTCTTC	CASSRAPPSGSYNEQFF
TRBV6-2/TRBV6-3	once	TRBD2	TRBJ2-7	TGTGCCAGCAGCCCTAGCGGGGGTTCCTACGAGCAGTACTTC	CASSPSGGSYEQYF
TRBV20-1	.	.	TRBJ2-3	TGCAGTGCTAGTGGCGCGCAGTATTTT	CSASGAQYF
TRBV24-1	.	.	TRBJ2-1	TGTGCCACCAGTGACCCAAGGAGGTACAATGAGCAGTTCTTC	CATSDPRRYNEQFF
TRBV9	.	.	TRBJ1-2	TGTGCCAGCAGCCTGGGAGTGTTAAACTATGGCTACACCTTC	CASSLGVLNYGYTF
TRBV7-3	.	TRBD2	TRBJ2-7	TGTGCCAGCAGCTCCGGTGGGACTAGCTACGAGCAGTACTTC	CASSSGGTSYEQYF
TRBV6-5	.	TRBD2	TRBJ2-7	TGTGCCAGCAGCCCCGCGGGGGCCTACGAGCAGTACTTC	CASSPAGAYEQYF
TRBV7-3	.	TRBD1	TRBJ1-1	TGTGCCAGCAGCTTAAACAGGGGCACTGAAGCTTTCTTT	CASSLNRGTEAFF
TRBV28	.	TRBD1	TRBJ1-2	TGTGCCAGCAGTTTCAGACAGGGGGCCTATGGCTACACCTTC	CASSFRQGAYGYTF
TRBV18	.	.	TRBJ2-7	TGTGCCAGCTCCCCGACTAGGGTTCGGCAGTACTTC	CASSPTRVRQYF
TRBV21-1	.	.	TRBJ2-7	TGTGCCAGCAGCCCCCAGGAATGGGACGAGCAGTACTTC	CASSPQEWDEQYF
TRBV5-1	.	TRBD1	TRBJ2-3	TGCGCCAGCAGCATCCGGGACAGGGGTGCAGATACGCAGTATTTT	CASSIRDRGADTQYF
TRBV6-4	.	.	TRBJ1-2	TGTGCCAGCCAGCGGGAGGTGATTCCTGGCTACACCTTC	CASQREVIPGYTF
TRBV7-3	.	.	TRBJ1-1	TGTGCCAGCAGCTTGGGGAGGAACACTGAAGCTTTCTTT	CASSLGRNTEAFF
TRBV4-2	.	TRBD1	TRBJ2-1	TGTGCCAGCAGCCAAGGACAGGGCTACAATGAGCAGTTCTTC	CASSQGQGYNEQFF
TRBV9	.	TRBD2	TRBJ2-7	TGTGCCAGCAGCGTAGATGGGGACTATTACTACGAGCAGTACTTC	CASSVDGDYYYEQYF
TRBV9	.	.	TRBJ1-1	TGTGCCAGCAGCGCGGAGGGGCTTAAAACTGAAGCTTTCTTT	CASSAEGLKTEAFF
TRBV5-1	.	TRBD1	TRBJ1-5	TGCGCCAGCAGCCCGGGACAGGGCAATCAGCCCCAGCATTTT	CASSPGQGNQPQHF
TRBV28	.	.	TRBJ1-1	TGCGCTGCAGTGACACCCATGAACACTGAAGCTTTCTTT	CAAVTPMNTEAFF
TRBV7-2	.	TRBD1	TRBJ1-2	TGTGCCAGCAGCGATTTAGGGTCAGGGGGCTATGGCTACACCTTC	CASSDLGSGGYGYTF
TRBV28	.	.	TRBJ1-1	TGTGCCAGCAGCCGTGGTGGTCGGGGGAGCACTGAAGCTTTCTTT	CASSRGGRGSTEAFF
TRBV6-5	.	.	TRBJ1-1	TGTGCCAGCAGTTACTCGATCTCGGGGGGCCCTGAAGCTTTCTTT	CASSYSISGGPEAFF
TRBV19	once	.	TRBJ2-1	TGTGCCAGTAGTATAAAATGGGCGTACAATGAGCAGTTCTTC	CASSIKWAYNEQFF
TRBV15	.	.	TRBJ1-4	TGTGCCACCAGCAGAGCAAGACAGCTTACTAATGAAAAACTGTTTTTT	CATSRARQLTNEKLFF
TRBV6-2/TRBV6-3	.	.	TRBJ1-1	TGTGCCAGCAGTTACTCTGGCAGGGAATACACTGAAGCTTTCTTT	CASSYSGREYTEAFF
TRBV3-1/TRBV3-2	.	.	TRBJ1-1	TGTGCCAGCAGCCAAGATACTTCTTCAGGGGTGAACACTGAAGCTTTCTTT	CASSQDTSSGVNTEAFF
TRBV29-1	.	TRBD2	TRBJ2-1	TGCAGCGTTGCGGGGGGTTGGTCCTACAATGAGCAGTTCTTC	CSVAGGWSYNEQFF
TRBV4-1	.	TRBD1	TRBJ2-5	TGCGCCAGCAGCCTAATGGACAGGGCAGAGACCCAGTACTTC	CASSLMDRAETQYF